The 15 T cell receptor beta chains in this list originate from one sample, sequenced in a study of CD8+ T cells in alopecia areata. cDNA reverse transcribed from extracted RNA served as the sequencing template. Assay: immunoSEQ multiplex PCR; the TCRdb copy retains only in-frame clones and omits some. Here the sample spans roughly 180,000 clones, around 56% being singletons. Stated treatment: oral pan-JAK inhibitor, 5-10 mg twice daily. This sample comprised CD4+ T cells sorted from blood, obtained at week 4, from a patient treated with tofacitinib. The receptors were sampled from a human donor with alopecia areata.

This clone was detected only a few times. DNA for the CDR3: TGTGCCAGCAGACTAGCTACGAAGACCCAGTACTTC. Translation gives CASRLATKTQYF. J is TRBJ2-5 and V is TRBV28; a possible D gene is TRBD2 (6 bases). Germline lookup yields CDR1 MDHEN and CDR2 SYDVKM. The CDR3 is 12 residues long. Trimming took off 6 bases at V and 6 bases at J, with 11 bases between the two ends.

The chain couples TRBV7-2 to TRBJ1-2; 7 bases are shared with TRBD1. The CDR3 runs to 18 residues. Looked up from germline, CDR1 is SGHTA and CDR2 is FQGNSA. J was trimmed by 2 bases and V by 5 bases; bases with no gene match: 17. The CDR3 nucleotides are TGTGCCAGCAGCCCCACTCCCTCCGGGACAGAGTCCAACTATGGCTACACCTTC. Amino acid sequence: CASSPTPSGTESNYGYTF.

The V and J genes are TRBV30 and TRBJ2-5; possibly TRBD2 for D (6 bases). The CDR3 covers 13 residues. Germline CDR1 GTSNPN, CDR2 SVGIG (reference sequence). Trimming shortened V by 3 bases and J by 4 bases, and 12 bases separated the two germline ends. CDR3 DNA sequence: TGTGCCTGGAGAAGGAAGGGAGGAGAGACCCAGTACTTC. It encodes CAWRRKGGETQYF. The full variable domain, its missing parts supplied by reference TRBV30 and TRBJ2-5, is SQTIHQWPATLVQPVGSPLSLECTVEGTSNPNLYWYRQAAGRGLQLLFYSVGIGQISSEVPQNLSASRPQDRQFILSSKKLLLSDSGFYLCAWRRKGGETQYFGPGTRLLVL.

This clone occurred a few times. The J gene is TRBJ1-5, the V gene TRBV4-2; TRBD1 is a possible D gene (5 bases). This CDR3 region has 18 residues. Germline V lookup: CDR1 LGHNA, CDR2 YNFKEQ. The V end was cut by 0 bases, the J end by 4 bases, with 19 bases between. CDR3 residues: CASSQDLVSGARNQPQHF. CDR3 DNA sequence: TGTGCCAGCAGCCAAGATCTTGTTAGCGGGGCACGGAATCAGCCCCAGCATTTT.

This chain connects TRBV29-1 to TRBJ1-4; D unclear. V lost 2 bases and J 5 bases, leaving 9 bases between the germline ends. The germline gives CDR1 SQVTM, CDR2 ANQGSEA. The CDR3 contains 13 residues. CDR3 in amino acids: CSVEKVKNEKLFF. The CDR3 DNA reads TGCAGCGTTGAAAAGGTCAAGAATGAAAAACTGTTTTTT.

The chain recombines TRBV28 with TRBJ2-1, with TRBD2 identical over 9 bases. CDR3 length equals 17 residues. After removal of 2 bases from V and 1 base from J, the junction contained 6 bases not matched to a gene. Germline V gene sequence: CDR1 MDHEN, CDR2 SYDVKM. The CDR3 nucleotides are TGTGCCAGCAGTTTACCAATAGCGGGGGAGTCCTACAATGAGCAGTTCTTC. Protein product: CASSLPIAGESYNEQFF.

The genes are TRBV30 and TRBJ1-2, with 7 bases aligning to TRBD1. V lost 0 bases to trimming and J lost 4 bases; unmatched junction nucleotides: 8. Germline CDR1 is GTSNPN and CDR2 is SVGIG (reference sequence). This CDR3 is 15 amino acids long. In nucleotides, the CDR3 is TGTGCCTGGAGTGTACTAAACAGGGGAGGCTATGGCTACACCTTC. This sequence encodes CAWSVLNRGGYGYTF.

This rearrangement joins TRBV5-6 to TRBJ2-3; possibly TRBD1 or TRBD2 for D (5 bases each). The CDR3 consists of 15 residues. Trimming stripped 1 base from V and 1 base from J, with 10 bases between. CDR1 and CDR2 from the germline V gene are SGHDT and YYEEEE. The CDR3, as DNA: TGTGCCAGCAGCTTGACCGGGACCGGCACAGATACGCAGTATTTT. Residues: CASSLTGTGTDTQYF.

V is TRBV4-1 and J is TRBJ2-5; D ambiguous. Trimming cost V 8 bases and J 5 bases, with 15 bases left between them. This CDR3 has 13 residues. CDR1 is MGHRA and CDR2 is YSYEKL in the germline V gene. The CDR3 loop reads CASQRSLGETQYF. DNA of the CDR3: TGCGCCAGCCAACGCTCCCTCGGGGAGACCCAGTACTTC.

V is TRBV9 and J is TRBJ1-2; D not resolved. CDR3 length equals 14 residues. Trimming stripped 4 bases from V and 3 bases from J, with 13 bases between. The V gene's germline CDR1 is SGDLS and CDR2 YYNGEE. CDR3 sequence: CASSPSGGHYGYTF. The CDR3 DNA reads as TGTGCCAGCAGCCCCTCGGGAGGGCACTATGGCTACACCTTC. The full variable domain, with the rest looked up from reference TRBV9 and TRBJ1-2, is DSGVTQTPKHLITATGQRVTLRCSPRSGDLSVYWYQQSLDQGLQFLIQYYNGEERAKGNILERFSAQQFPDLHSELNLSSLELGDSALYFCASSPSGGHYGYTFGSGTRLTVV.

V gene TRBV4-1 combines with J gene TRBJ1-1; D remains ambiguous. The CDR3 is 16 residues long. V was cut by 2 bases and J by 1 base, with 14 bases left in between. Per the germline V gene, CDR1 is MGHRA and CDR2 is YSYEKL. CDR3 DNA sequence: TGCGCCAGCAGCCAATCATTTTCAACTCCGAACACTGAAGCTTTCTTT. Protein: CASSQSFSTPNTEAFF.

The gene calls are TRBV29-1 and TRBJ2-3; 7 bases align to TRBD1. Germline V gives CDR1 SQVTM, CDR2 ANQGSEA. The CDR3 runs 17 residues. V was clipped by 1 base and J by 0 bases; unmatched bases: 10. In nucleotides, the CDR3 is TGCAGCGTTGAAGCCCCCCTCGGGACAGCGAGCACAGATACGCAGTATTTT. This translates into CSVEAPLGTASTDTQYF.

The rearrangement uses TRBV15 and TRBJ1-2; the D gene is possibly TRBD1 (6 bases). Between the trimmed V and J ends, which lost 1 base and 4 bases, there was a span of 13 bases. The CDR3 is 15 residues long. Per germline, CDR1 LNHNV and CDR2 YYDKDF (reference sequence). Here the CDR3 DNA reads TGTGCCACCAGCAGAGTGGGGGCCCAAAGCTATGGCTACACCTTC. This sequence encodes CATSRVGAQSYGYTF. The entire variable domain, with the rest obtained from reference TRBV15 and TRBJ1-2, is as follows: DAMVIQNPRYQVTQFGKPVTLSCSQTLNHNVMYWYQQKSSQAPKLLFHYYDKDFNNEADTPDNFQSRRPNTSFCFLDIRSPGLGDTAMYLCATSRVGAQSYGYTFGSGTRLTVV.

The chain uses TRBV7-9 and TRBJ2-5, with D hard to call. Germline CDR1 is SEHNR and CDR2 is FQNEAQ (reference sequence). V was cut by 1 base and J by 1 base, with 13 bases left in between. CDR3 size: 16 residues. CDR3 sequence (DNA): TGTGCCAGCAGCTTAGGAGACACTGGCCCCCAAGAGACCCAGTACTTC. Its protein product is CASSLGDTGPQETQYF.

The chain couples TRBV29-1 to TRBJ2-7; D remains unclear. The V gene's germline CDR1 is SQVTM and CDR2 ANQGSEA. V lost 4 bases and J lost 2, with 9 bases in between. The CDR3 contains 12 residues. CDR3 region: CSVARQPYEQYF. CDR3 nucleotides: TGCAGCGTTGCCCGACAACCCTACGAGCAGTACTTC.